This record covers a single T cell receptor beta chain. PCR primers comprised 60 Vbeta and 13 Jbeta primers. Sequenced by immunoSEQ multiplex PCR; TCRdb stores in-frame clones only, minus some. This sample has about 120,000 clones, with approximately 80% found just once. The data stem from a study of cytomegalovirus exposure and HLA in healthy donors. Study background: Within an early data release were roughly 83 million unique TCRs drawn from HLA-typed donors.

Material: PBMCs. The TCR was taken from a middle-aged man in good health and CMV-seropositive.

This CDR3 is CASSQVSRSKGGDEQYF. The CDR3 bases are TGCGCCAGCAGCCAGGTTTCCAGGTCAAAAGGGGGTGACGAGCAGTACTTC. The rearrangement joins TRBV4-3 to TRBJ2-5; tentatively, D is TRBD1 (6 bases). The end of the DNA aligns better with TRBJ2-7, so the J call may be wrong. The CDR3 consists of 17 residues. Germline lookup yields CDR1 LGHNA and CDR2 YSLEER.